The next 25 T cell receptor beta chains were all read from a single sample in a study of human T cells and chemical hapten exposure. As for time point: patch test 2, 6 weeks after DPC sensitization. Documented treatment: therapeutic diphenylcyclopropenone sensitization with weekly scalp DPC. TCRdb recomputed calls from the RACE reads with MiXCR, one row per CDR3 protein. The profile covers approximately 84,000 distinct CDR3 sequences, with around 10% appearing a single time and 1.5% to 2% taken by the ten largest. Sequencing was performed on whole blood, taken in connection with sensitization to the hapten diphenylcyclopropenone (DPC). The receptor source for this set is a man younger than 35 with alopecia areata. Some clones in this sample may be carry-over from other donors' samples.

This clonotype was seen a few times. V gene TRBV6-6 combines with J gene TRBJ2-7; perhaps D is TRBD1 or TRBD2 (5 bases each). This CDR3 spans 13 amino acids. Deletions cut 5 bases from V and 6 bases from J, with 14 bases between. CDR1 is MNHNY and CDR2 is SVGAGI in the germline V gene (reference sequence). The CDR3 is CASSTGRVGEQYV. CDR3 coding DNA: TGTGCCAGCAGTACGGGACGGGTCGGCGAGCAGTACGTC.

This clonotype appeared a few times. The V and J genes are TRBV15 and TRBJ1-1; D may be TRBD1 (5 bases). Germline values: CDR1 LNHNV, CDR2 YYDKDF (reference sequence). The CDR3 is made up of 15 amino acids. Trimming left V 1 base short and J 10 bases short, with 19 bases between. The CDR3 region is CATSRGFGGVTLAFF. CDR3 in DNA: TGTGCCACCAGCAGAGGATTTGGAGGGGTCACTTTAGCTTTCTTT.

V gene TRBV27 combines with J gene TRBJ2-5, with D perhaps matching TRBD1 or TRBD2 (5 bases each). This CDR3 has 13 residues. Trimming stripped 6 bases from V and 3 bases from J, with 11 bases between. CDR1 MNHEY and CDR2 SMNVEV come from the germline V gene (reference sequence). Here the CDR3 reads CASRPGAEETQYF. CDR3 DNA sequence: TGTGCCAGCAGACCCGGGGCCGAAGAGACCCAGTACTTC.

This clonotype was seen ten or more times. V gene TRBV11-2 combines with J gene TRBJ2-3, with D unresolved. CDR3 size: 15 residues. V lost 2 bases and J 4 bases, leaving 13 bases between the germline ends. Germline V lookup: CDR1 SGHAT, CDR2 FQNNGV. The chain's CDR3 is CASSLIGLSADTQYF. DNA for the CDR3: TGTGCCAGCAGCTTAATCGGTCTCTCGGCAGATACGCAGTATTTT.

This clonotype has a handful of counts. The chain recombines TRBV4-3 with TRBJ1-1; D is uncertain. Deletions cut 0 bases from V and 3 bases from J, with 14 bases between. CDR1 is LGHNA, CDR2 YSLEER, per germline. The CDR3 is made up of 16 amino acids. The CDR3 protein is CASSQDFGRPDTEAFF. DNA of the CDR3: TGCGCCAGCAGCCAAGATTTTGGCAGACCCGACACTGAAGCTTTCTTT.

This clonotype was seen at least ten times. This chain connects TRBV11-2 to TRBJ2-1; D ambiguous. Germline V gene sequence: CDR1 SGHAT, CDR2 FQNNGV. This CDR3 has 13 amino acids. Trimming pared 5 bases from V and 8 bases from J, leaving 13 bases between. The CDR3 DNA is TGTGCCAGCAGCAAGAGAAGTATGGATGAGCAGTTCTTC. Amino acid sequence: CASSKRSMDEQFF.

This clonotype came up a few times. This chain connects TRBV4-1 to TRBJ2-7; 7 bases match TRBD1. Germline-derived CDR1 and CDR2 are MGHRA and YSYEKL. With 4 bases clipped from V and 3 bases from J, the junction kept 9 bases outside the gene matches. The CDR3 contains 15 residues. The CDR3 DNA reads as TGCGCCAGCAGCCCACAGGCAGGGGACAGCTACGAGCAGTACTTC. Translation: CASSPQAGDSYEQYF.

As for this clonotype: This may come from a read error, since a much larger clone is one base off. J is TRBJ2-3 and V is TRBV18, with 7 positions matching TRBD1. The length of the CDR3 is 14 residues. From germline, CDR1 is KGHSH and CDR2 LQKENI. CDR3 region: CVSSPQQGTDTQYF. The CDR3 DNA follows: TGTGTCAGCTCACCACAACAGGGGACAGATACGCAGTATTTT.

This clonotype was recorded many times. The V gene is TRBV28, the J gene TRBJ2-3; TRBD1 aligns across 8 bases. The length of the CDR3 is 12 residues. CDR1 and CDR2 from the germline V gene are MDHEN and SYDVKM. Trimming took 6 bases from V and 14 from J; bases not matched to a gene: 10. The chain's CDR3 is CASSHDRGSGYF. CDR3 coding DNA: TGTGCCAGCAGCCACGACAGGGGATCGGGGTATTTT.

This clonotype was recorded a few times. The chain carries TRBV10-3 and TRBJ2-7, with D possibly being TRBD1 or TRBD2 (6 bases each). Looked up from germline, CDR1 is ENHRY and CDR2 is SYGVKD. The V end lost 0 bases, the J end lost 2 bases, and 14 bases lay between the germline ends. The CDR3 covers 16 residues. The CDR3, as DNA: TGTGCCATCAGTGAGTCCCAGACGGGGGCCACCTACGAGCAGTACGTC. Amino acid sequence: CAISESQTGATYEQYV.

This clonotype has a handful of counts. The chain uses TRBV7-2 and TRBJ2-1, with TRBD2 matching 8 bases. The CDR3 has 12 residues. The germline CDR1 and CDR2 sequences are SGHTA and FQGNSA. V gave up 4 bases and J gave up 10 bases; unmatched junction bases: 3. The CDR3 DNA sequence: TGTGCCAGCAGCTGGGTAGCGGGGGAGCAGTTCTTC. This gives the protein CASSWVAGEQFF.

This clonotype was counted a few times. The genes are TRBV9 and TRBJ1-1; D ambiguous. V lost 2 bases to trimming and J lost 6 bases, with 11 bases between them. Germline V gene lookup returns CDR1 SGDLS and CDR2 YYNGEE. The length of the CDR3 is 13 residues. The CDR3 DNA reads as TGTGCCAGCAGCGTTTCAGGTCTGGCTGAAGCTTTCTTT. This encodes CASSVSGLAEAFF. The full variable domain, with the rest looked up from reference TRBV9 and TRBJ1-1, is DSGVTQTPKHLITATGQRVTLRCSPRSGDLSVYWYQQSLDQGLQFLIQYYNGEERAKGNILERFSAQQFPDLHSELNLSSLELGDSALYFCASSVSGLAEAFFGQGTRLTVV.

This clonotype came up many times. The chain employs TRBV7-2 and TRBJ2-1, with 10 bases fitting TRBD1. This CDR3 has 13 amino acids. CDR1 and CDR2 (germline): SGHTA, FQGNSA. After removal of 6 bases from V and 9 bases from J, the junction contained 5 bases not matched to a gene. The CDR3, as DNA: TGTGCCAGCAGACAAGGACAGGGGGGTGAGCAGTTCTTC. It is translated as CASRQGQGGEQFF. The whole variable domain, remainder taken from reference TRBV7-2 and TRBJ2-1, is GAGVSQSPSNKVTEKGKDVELRCDPISGHTALYWYRQSLGQGLEFLIYFQGNSAPDKSGLPSDRFSAERTGGSVSTLTIQRTQQEDSAVYLCASRQGQGGEQFFGPGTRLTVL.

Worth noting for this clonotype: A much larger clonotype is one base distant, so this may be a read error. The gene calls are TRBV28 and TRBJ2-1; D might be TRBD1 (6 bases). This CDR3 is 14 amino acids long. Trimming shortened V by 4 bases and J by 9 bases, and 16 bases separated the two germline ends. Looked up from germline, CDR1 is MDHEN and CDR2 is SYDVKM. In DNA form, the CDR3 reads TGTGCCAGCAGTTCACCCTCGACAGGCAGTGAGCAGTTCTTC. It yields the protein CASSSPSTGSEQFF.

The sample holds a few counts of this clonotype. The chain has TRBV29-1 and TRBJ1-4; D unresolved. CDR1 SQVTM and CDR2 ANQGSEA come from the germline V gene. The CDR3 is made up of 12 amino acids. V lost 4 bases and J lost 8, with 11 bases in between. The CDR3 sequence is CSVGGSREKLFF. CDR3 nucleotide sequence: TGCAGCGTTGGCGGGAGTCGAGAAAAACTGTTTTTT.

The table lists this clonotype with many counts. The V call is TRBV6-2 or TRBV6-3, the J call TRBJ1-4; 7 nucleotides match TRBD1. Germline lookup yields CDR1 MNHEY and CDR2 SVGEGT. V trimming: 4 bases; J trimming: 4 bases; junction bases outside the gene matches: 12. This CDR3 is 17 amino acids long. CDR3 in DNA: TGTGCCAGCAGTTCCACAGGGGACGCCCCCGATAATGAAAAACTGTTTTTT. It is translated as CASSSTGDAPDNEKLFF.

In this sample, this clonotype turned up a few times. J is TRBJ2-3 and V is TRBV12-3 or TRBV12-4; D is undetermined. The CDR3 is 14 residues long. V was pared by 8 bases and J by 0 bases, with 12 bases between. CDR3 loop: CASSSPGSTDTQYF. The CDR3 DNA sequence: TGTGCCAGCTCGTCCCCCGGGAGCACAGATACGCAGTATTTT.

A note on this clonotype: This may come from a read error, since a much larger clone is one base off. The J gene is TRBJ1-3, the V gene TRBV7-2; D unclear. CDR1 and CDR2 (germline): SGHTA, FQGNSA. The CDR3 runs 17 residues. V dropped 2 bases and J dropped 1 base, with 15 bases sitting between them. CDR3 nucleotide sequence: TGTGCCAGCAGCTTAAGACCCCCTGGGATGTCTGGAAACACCATATATTTT. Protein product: CASSLRPPGMSGNTIYF.

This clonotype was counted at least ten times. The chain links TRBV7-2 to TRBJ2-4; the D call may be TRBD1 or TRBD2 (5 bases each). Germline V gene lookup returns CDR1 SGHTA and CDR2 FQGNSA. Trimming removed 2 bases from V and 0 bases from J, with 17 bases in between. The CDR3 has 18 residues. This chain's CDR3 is CASSLRGIEGGAKNIQYF. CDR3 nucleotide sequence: TGTGCCAGCAGCTTAAGGGGCATAGAGGGTGGAGCCAAAAACATTCAGTACTTC.

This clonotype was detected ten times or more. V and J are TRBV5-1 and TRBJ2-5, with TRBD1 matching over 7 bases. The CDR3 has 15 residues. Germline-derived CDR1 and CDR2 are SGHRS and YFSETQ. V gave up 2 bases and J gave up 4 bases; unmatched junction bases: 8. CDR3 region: CASSFGKTGRETQYF. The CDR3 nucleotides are TGCGCCAGCAGCTTTGGGAAGACAGGGAGAGAGACCCAGTACTTC.

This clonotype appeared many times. Written as DNA, the CDR3 is TGTGCCAGCACCGCGACAGGGGGCTATAGCAATCAGCCCCAGCATTTT. Encoded protein: CASTATGGYSNQPQHF. The chain combines TRBV6-6 with TRBJ1-5; 10 bases agree with TRBD1. The CDR3 totals 16 residues. Germline V gives CDR1 MNHNY, CDR2 SVGAGI (reference sequence). The V and J ends lost 7 bases and 0 bases, in that order; junction bases with no gene match: 6.

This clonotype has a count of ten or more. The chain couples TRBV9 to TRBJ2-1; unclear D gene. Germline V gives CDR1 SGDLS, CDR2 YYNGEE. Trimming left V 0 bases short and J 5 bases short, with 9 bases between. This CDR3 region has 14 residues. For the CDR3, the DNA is TGTGCCAGCAGCGTAGCTGGTCTAGACAATGAGCAGTTCTTC. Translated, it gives CASSVAGLDNEQFF.

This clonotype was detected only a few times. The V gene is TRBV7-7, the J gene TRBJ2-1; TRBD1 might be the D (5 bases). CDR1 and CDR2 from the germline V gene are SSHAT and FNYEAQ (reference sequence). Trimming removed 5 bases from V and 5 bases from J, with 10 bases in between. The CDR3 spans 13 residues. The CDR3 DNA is TGTGCCAGCAGCCCCGACAGAAACAATGAGCAGTTCTTC. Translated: CASSPDRNNEQFF.

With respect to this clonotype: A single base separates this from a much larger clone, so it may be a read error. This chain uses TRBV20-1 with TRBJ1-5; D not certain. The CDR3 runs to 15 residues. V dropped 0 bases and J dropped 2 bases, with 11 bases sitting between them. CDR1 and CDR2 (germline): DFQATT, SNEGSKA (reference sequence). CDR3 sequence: CSAREASQGNQPQHF. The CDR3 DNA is TGCAGTGCTAGAGAGGCGAGTCAGGGCAATCAGCCCCAGCATTTT.

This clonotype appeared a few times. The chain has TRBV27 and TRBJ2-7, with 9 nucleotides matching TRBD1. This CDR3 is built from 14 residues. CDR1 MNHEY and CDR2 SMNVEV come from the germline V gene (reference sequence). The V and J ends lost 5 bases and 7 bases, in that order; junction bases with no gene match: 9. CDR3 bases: TGTGCCAGCAGTGCGGACAGGGGCCTGGGGGAGCAGTACTTC. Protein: CASSADRGLGEQYF.